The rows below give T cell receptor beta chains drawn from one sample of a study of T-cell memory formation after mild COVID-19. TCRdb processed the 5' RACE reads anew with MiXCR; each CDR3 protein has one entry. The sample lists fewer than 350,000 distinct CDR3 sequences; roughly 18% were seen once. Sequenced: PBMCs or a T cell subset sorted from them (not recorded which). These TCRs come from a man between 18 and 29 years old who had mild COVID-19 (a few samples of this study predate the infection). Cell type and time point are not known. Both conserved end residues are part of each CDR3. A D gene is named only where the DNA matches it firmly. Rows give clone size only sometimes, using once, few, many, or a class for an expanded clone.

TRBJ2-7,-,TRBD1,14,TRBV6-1,TGTGCCAGCAGACCCGTAACAGGGGCCTACGAGCAGTACTTC,CASRPVTGAYEQYF
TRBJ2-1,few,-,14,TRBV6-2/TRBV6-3,TGTGCCAGCAGTTACTCGAGGACTGGCAATGAGCAGTTCTTC,CASSYSRTGNEQFF
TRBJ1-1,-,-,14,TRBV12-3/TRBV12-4,TGTGCCAGCAGTTTGGGATGGTCGAACACTGAAGCTTTCTTT,CASSLGWSNTEAFF
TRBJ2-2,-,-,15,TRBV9,TGTGCCAGCAGCGCCCCCGCCTGGGGGCCCGGGGAGCTGTTTTTT,CASSAPAWGPGELFF
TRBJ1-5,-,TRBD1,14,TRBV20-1,TGCAGTGCTAGAGTGGGACAGGACCATCAGCCCCAGCATTTT,CSARVGQDHQPQHF
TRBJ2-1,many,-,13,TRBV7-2,TGTGCCAGCAGCTTCGGTCCAGACAATGAGCAGTTCTTC,CASSFGPDNEQFF
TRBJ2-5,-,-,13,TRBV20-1,TGCAGTGCTACGGTGGGGGGCCGGCAGACCCAGTACTTC,CSATVGGRQTQYF
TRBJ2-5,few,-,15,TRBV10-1,TGCGCCAGCAGTGAGTCTATGCCGGGGCGGAGTCCCCAGTACTTC,CASSESMPGRSPQYF
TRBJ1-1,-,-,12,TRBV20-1,TGCAGTGCTAGGCAGGCAGACACTGAAGCTTTCTTT,CSARQADTEAFF
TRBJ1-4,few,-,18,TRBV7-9,TGTGCCAGCAGCTCCGGGACCGACTTTATCGCAACTAATGAAAAACTGTTTTTT,CASSSGTDFIATNEKLFF
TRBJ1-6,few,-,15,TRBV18,TGTGCCAGCTCACCAGCCGGGTCGACAGATTCACCCCTCCACTTT,CASSPAGSTDSPLHF
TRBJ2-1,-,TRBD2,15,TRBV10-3,TGTGCCATCAGCTACCCAGGGACTAGCGGGGGGCAGCAGTTCTTC,CAISYPGTSGGQQFF
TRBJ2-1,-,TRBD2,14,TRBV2,TGTGCCAGCAGGGGGCGGGGGGAAGGCAATGAGCAGTTCTTC,CASRGRGEGNEQFF
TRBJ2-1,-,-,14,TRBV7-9,TGTGCCAGCAGCCCCCAGGGGCCCGCCCATGAGCAGTTCTTC,CASSPQGPAHEQFF
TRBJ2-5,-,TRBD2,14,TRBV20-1,TGCAGTGCTGAGAATAGCGGGAGCCAAGAGACCCAGTACTTC,CSAENSGSQETQYF
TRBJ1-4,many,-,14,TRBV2,TGTGCCAGCGGGGCAGGGAGATATGGTGAAAAACTGTTTTTT,CASGAGRYGEKLFF
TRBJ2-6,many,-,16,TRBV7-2,TGTGCCAGCACCCCGCAGTCGGCCTCTGGGGCCAACGTCCTGACTTTC,CASTPQSASGANVLTF
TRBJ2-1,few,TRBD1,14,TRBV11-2,TGTGCCAGCAGCGGACAGGGGGGGTACAATGAGCAGTTCTTC,CASSGQGGYNEQFF
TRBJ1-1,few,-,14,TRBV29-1,TGCAGCGGCCTTGAAAGAGGTTTCGGCACTGAAGCTTTCTTT,CSGLERGFGTEAFF
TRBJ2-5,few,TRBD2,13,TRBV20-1,TGCAGTGCTATTCGGCGGGGGGCTGAGACCCAGTACTTC,CSAIRRGAETQYF
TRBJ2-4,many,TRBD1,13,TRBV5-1,TGCGCCAGCAGCGTTGGACAGGGAGACATTCAGTACTTC,CASSVGQGDIQYF
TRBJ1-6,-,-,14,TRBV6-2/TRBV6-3,TGTGCCAGCAACCAATGGGGCAACAATTCACCCCTCCACTTT,CASNQWGNNSPLHF
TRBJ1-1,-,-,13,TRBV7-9,TGTGCCAGCAGCTCCACGCCCGGGACTGAAGCTTTCTTT,CASSSTPGTEAFF
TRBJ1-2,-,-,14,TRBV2,TGTGCCAGCAGTGACCAGGGGTCCACCTATGGCTACACCTTC,CASSDQGSTYGYTF
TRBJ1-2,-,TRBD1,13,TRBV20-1,TGCAGTGCACCTACAGGGGCCCGACGGGGCTACACCTTC,CSAPTGARRGYTF
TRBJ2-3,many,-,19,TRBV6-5,TGTGCCAGCAGTACCCGGGGCCGGGTGATCCCAAAGGCCGGGGGTACGCAGTATTTT,CASSTRGRVIPKAGGTQYF